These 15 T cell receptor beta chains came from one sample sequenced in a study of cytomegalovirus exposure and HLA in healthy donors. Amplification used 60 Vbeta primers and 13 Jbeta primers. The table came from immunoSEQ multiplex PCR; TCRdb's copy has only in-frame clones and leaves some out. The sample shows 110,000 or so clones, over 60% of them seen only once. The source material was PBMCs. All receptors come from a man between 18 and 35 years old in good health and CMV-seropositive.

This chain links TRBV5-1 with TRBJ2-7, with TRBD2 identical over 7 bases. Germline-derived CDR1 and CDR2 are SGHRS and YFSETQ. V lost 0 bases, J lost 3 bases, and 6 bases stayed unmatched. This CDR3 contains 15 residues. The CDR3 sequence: CASSLGASGDYEQYF. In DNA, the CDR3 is TGCGCCAGCAGCTTGGGGGCTAGCGGAGACTACGAGCAGTACTTC.

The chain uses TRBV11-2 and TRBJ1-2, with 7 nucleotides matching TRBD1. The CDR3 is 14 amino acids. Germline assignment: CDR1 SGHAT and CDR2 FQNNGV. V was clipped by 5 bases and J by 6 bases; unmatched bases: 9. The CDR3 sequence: CASSQQGIRDGYTF. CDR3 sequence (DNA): TGTGCCAGCAGCCAACAGGGGATCCGCGATGGCTACACCTTC.

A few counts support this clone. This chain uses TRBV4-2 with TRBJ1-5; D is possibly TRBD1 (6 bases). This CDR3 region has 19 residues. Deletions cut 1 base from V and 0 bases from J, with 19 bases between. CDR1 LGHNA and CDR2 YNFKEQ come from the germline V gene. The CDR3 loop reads CASSQATRTDQYSNQPQHF. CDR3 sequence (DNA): TGTGCCAGCAGCCAAGCGACAAGGACAGACCAATATAGCAATCAGCCCCAGCATTTT.

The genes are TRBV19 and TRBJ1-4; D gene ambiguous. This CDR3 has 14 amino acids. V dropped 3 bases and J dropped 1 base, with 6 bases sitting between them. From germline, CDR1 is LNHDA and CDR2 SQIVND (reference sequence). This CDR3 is CASSIAGTNEKLFF. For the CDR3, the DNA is TGTGCCAGTAGTATCGCGGGAACTAATGAAAAACTGTTTTTT.

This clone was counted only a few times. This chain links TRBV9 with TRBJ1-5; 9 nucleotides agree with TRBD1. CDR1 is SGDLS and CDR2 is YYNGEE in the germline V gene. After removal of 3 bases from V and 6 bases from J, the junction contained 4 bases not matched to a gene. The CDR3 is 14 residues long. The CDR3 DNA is TGTGCCAGCAGCGCACAGGGGGCAGGTCAGCCCCAGCATTTT. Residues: CASSAQGAGQPQHF.

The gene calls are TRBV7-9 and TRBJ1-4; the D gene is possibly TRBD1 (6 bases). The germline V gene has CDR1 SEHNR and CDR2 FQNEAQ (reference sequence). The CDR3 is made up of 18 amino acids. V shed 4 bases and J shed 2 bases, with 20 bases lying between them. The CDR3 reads CASSSPSQGQSTNEKLFF. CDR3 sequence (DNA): TGTGCCAGCAGCTCCCCGAGCCAGGGGCAGAGCACTAATGAAAAACTGTTTTTT.

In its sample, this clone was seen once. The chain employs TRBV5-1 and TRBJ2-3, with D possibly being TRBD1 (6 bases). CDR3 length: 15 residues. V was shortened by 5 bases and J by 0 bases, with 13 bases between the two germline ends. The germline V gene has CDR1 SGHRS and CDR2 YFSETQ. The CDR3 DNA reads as TGCGCCAGCAGATCGGACAGTTCGAGCACAGATACGCAGTATTTT. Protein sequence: CASRSDSSSTDTQYF.

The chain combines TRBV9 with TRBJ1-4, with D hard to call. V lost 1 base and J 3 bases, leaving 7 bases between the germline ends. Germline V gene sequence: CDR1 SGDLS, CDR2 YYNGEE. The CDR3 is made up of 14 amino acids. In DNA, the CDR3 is TGTGCCAGCAGCGTATCCGGGGCTAATGAAAAACTGTTTTTT. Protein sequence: CASSVSGANEKLFF.

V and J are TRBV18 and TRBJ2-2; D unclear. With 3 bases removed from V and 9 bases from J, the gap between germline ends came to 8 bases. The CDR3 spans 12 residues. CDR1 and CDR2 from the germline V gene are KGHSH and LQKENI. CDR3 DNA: TGTGCCAGCTCACCTATCTACCGGGAGCTGTTTTTT. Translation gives CASSPIYRELFF.

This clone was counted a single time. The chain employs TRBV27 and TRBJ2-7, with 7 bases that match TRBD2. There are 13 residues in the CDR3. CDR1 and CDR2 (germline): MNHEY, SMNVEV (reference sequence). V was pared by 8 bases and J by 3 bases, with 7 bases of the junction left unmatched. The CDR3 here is CASGRGGNYEQYF. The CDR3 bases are TGTGCCAGCGGGAGGGGCGGTAACTACGAGCAGTACTTC.

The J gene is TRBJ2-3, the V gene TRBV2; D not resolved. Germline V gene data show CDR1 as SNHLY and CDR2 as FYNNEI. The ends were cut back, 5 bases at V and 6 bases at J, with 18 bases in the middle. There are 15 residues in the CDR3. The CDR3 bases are TGTGCCAGCAGTAAAGTCCCGGCAGGCGATGATACGCAGTATTTT. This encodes CASSKVPAGDDTQYF.

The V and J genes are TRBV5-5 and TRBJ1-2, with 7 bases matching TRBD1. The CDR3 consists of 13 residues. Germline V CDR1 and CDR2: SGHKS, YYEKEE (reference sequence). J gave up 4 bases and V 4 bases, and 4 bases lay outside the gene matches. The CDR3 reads CASSRDRAYGYTF. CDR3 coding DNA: TGTGCCAGCAGCAGAGACAGGGCCTATGGCTACACCTTC.

The DNA of the CDR3 is TGCGCCAGCAGTGAGTCCAGTAACGCTGGAAACACCATATATTTT. Its translation is CASSESSNAGNTIYF. V usage is TRBV10-2 and J usage is TRBJ1-3; D unresolved. This CDR3 spans 15 amino acids. CDR1 is WSHSY, CDR2 SAAADI, per germline. The V gene lost 0 bases and the J gene lost 2 bases, with 8 bases spanning the gap.

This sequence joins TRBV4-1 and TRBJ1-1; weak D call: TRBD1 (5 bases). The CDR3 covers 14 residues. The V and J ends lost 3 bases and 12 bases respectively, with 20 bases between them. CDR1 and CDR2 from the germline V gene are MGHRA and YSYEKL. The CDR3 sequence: CASSQVNSGLPPFF. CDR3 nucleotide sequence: TGCGCCAGCAGCCAGGTCAACTCGGGACTTCCCCCTTTCTTT.

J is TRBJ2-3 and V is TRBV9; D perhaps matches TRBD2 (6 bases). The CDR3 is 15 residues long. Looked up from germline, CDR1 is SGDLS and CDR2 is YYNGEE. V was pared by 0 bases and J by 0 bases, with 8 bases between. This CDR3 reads CASSVEDYSTDTQYF. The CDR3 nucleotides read TGTGCCAGCAGCGTAGAGGACTACAGCACAGATACGCAGTATTTT.